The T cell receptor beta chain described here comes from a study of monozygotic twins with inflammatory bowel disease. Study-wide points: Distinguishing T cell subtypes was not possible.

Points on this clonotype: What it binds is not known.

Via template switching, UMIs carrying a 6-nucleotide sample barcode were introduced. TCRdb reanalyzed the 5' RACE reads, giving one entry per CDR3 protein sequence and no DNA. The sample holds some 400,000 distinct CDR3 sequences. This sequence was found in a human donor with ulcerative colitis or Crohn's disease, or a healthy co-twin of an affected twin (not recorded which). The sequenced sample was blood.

This CDR3 is CASSTGGALGETQYF. J is TRBJ2-5 and V is TRBV12-3 or TRBV12-4; without DNA, the TCRdb call of TRBD1 cannot be checked. The CDR3 contains 15 residues.